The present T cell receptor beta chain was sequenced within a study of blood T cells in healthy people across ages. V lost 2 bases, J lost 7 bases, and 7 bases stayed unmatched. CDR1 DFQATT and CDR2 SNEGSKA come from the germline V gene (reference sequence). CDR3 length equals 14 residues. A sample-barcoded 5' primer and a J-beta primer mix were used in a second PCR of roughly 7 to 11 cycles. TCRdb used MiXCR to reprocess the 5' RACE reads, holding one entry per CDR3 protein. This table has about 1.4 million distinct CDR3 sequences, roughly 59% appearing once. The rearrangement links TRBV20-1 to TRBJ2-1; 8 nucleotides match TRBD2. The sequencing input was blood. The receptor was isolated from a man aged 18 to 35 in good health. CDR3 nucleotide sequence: TGCAGTGCTAGACTGGCTAGCGGGCCAAATGAGCAGTTCTTC. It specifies CSARLASGPNEQFF.